Listed here are 10 T cell receptor beta chains from one sample, sequenced in a study of blood T cell repertoires in COVID-19. Sequencing was performed with immunoSEQ multiplex PCR; in TCRdb, only in-frame clones are kept and a portion is missing. Altogether roughly 290,000 clones are present, approximately 86% being singletons, with the ten largest covering approximately 2.2%. The sample consisted of peripheral blood. The receptor set was obtained from a woman aged 30 to 39 who had recovered from COVID-19.

This chain connects TRBV19 to TRBJ2-7; D gene unclear. Germline V gene sequence: CDR1 LNHDA, CDR2 SQIVND (reference sequence). V was shortened by 6 bases and J by 5 bases, with 11 bases between the two germline ends. CDR3 length: 12 amino acids. In DNA form, the CDR3 reads TGTGCCAGTAGCCACCCAGGCCACGAGCAGTACTTC. It yields the protein CASSHPGHEQYF.

The V call is TRBV12-5, the J call TRBJ1-1, with 8 bases matching TRBD1. This CDR3 region has 13 residues. V lost 3 bases and J lost 5; bases outside the gene matches: 2. Germline CDR1 and CDR2: LGHNT and FRNRAP. The CDR3: CASGFTGGTEAFF. DNA of the CDR3: TGTGCTAGTGGTTTCACAGGGGGAACTGAAGCTTTCTTT.

This clone has only a few counts. The V call is TRBV6-1, the J call TRBJ2-7; D possibly corresponds to TRBD1 (5 bases). Between the trimmed V and J ends, which lost 2 bases and 3 bases, there was a span of 11 bases. The CDR3 totals 14 residues. The germline V gene encodes CDR1 MNHNS and CDR2 SASEGT. The CDR3 sequence is CASSEFTGGYEQYF. As DNA, the CDR3 is TGTGCCAGCAGTGAATTTACAGGTGGCTACGAGCAGTACTTC.

The V gene is TRBV10-3, the J gene TRBJ2-3, with 7 bases identical to TRBD2. V was clipped by 8 bases and J by 2 bases; unmatched bases: 13. The germline V gene encodes CDR1 ENHRY and CDR2 SYGVKD. This CDR3 region has 16 residues. The DNA for the CDR3 is TGTGCCATCTCTACCGTATTAGGGACTAACACAGATACGCAGTATTTT. Amino acid sequence: CAISTVLGTNTDTQYF.

This chain joins TRBV7-2 and TRBJ1-1; D is ambiguous. Trimming cost V 1 base and J 11 bases, with 14 bases left between them. Germline lookup yields CDR1 SGHTA and CDR2 FQGNSA. The CDR3 loop spans 13 amino acids. The CDR3 DNA reads as TGTGCCAGCAGCTTAGTCGGGGAGGCCGTGGCTTTCTTT. This encodes CASSLVGEAVAFF. Based on the CDR3 plus reference TRBV7-2 and TRBJ1-1, the full variable domain is GAGVSQSPSNKVTEKGKDVELRCDPISGHTALYWYRQSLGQGLEFLIYFQGNSAPDKSGLPSDRFSAERTGGSVSTLTIQRTQQEDSAVYLCASSLVGEAVAFFGQGTRLTVV.

The chain joins TRBV16 to TRBJ1-5; TRBD1 might be the D (5 bases). Between the trimmed V and J ends, which lost 6 bases and 7 bases, there was a span of 16 bases. Germline values: CDR1 KGHSY, CDR2 FQNENV. This CDR3 spans 14 amino acids. Here the CDR3 reads CASSRYSGRQPQHF. The CDR3 DNA reads TGTGCCAGCAGTCGGTATTCAGGGCGACAGCCCCAGCATTTT. Variable domain in full (rest from reference TRBV16 and TRBJ1-5): GEEVAQTPKHLVRGEGQKAKLYCAPIKGHSYVFWYQQVLKNEFKFLISFQNENVFDETGMPKERFSAKCLPNSPCSLEIQATKLEDSAVYFCASSRYSGRQPQHFGDGTRLSIL.

V is TRBV29-1 and J is TRBJ2-7; possible D gene TRBD1, 6 bases. The CDR3 runs 11 residues. V gave up 0 bases and J gave up 12 bases, with 12 bases separating them. The germline CDR1 and CDR2 sequences are SQVTM and ANQGSEA. CDR3 sequence: CSVEDRDIRYF. For the CDR3, the DNA is TGCAGCGTTGAAGACCGGGACATAAGGTACTTC.

The genes are TRBV27 and TRBJ2-7; 9 bases agree with TRBD2. In germline, CDR1 is MNHEY, CDR2 SMNVEV (reference sequence). Trimming removed 6 bases from V and 4 bases from J; junction bases left unmatched: 4. This CDR3 is built from 13 residues. The CDR3: CASRGGGGYEQYF. The CDR3 nucleotides are TGTGCCAGCAGGGGCGGGGGGGGATACGAGCAGTACTTC.

This chain connects TRBV5-4 to TRBJ2-5, with 8 bases matching TRBD2. The germline V gene encodes CDR1 SGHNT and CDR2 YYREEE (reference sequence). V dropped 4 bases and J dropped 4; count of bases not matched to a gene: 9. The CDR3 contains 15 residues. CDR3 sequence (DNA): TGTGCCAGCAGCCCGGTTACTGGGACTAGAGAGACCCAGTACTTC. Translation gives CASSPVTGTRETQYF.

The rearrangement links TRBV15 to TRBJ2-3, with a weak D call TRBD1 (6 bases). This CDR3 has 19 residues. Germline lookup yields CDR1 LNHNV and CDR2 YYDKDF (reference sequence). V dropped 0 bases and J dropped 4 bases, with 23 bases sitting between them. The CDR3 reads CATSRDQLESYYRADTQYF. The CDR3 DNA follows: TGTGCCACCAGCAGAGATCAATTAGAGTCCTACTACAGGGCAGATACGCAGTATTTT.